This TCR beta chain was retrieved from a study of cytomegalovirus exposure and HLA in healthy donors. This PCR relied on a set of 60 Vbeta primers and 13 Jbeta primers. Here immunoSEQ multiplex PCR was the method, and the copy in TCRdb shows in-frame clones only, minus some. Here the sample spans 150,000 or so clones, roughly 72% being singletons. Broader study findings: The study carried out a later analysis of TCR beta sequences. It associated some 15,000 of them with specific HLA alleles at a false discovery rate of 0.05.

With regard to this clone: Its antigen remains unidentified.

The length of the CDR3 is 15 residues. Germline lookup yields CDR1 SGDLS and CDR2 YYNGEE. The J segment lost 5 bases and the V segment lost 4 bases, leaving 4 bases of the junction unmatched. Specimen: PBMCs. This sequence originates from a man between 35 and 55 years old in good health and CMV-seropositive. V usage is TRBV9 and J usage is TRBJ2-3, with 13 bases matching TRBD2. The CDR3 sequence: CASSRTSGGIDTQYF. The CDR3 DNA reads TGTGCCAGCAGCAGGACTAGCGGGGGCATAGATACGCAGTATTTT. The full variable domain, with the rest looked up from reference TRBV9 and TRBJ2-3, is DSGVTQTPKHLITATGQRVTLRCSPRSGDLSVYWYQQSLDQGLQFLIQYYNGEERAKGNILERFSAQQFPDLHSELNLSSLELGDSALYFCASSRTSGGIDTQYFGPGTRLTVL.